A single sample is the source of the 25 T cell receptor beta chains below, sequenced in a study of T cell responses to AZD1222 COVID-19 vaccine. Profiled with immunoSEQ multiplex PCR; TCRdb holds only in-frame clones, not every one. The table records around 190,000 clones, around 88% of them present only once. The source material was peripheral blood, sampled 28 days after the second AZD1222 dose. Receptors were obtained from an adult who received the AZD1222 COVID-19 vaccine.

V usage is TRBV19 and J usage is TRBJ2-2; the D is unclear. Germline values: CDR1 LNHDA, CDR2 SQIVND (reference sequence). The germline V and J ends were trimmed by 6 bases and 1 base, with 9 bases remaining between them. This CDR3 has 14 residues. Here the CDR3 DNA reads TGTGCCAGTAGGGAACAGTTGAACACCGGGGAGCTGTTTTTT. Translation gives CASREQLNTGELFF.

The chain joins TRBV15 to TRBJ2-7; maybe TRBD2 (5 bases). Trimming took off 0 bases at V and 0 bases at J, with 12 bases between the two ends. The germline gives CDR1 LNHNV, CDR2 YYDKDF (reference sequence). CDR3 length equals 16 residues. CDR3 coding DNA: TGTGCCACCAGCAGAGATCGGGGTTCTAGCTCCTACGAGCAGTACTTC. It codes for CATSRDRGSSSYEQYF. The full variable domain, completed using reference TRBV15 and TRBJ2-7, is DAMVIQNPRYQVTQFGKPVTLSCSQTLNHNVMYWYQQKSSQAPKLLFHYYDKDFNNEADTPDNFQSRRPNTSFCFLDIRSPGLGDTAMYLCATSRDRGSSSYEQYFGPGTRLTVT.

This chain links TRBV6-5 with TRBJ2-5; TRBD2 matches at 12 bases. The CDR3 totals 15 residues. Looked up from germline, CDR1 is MNHEY and CDR2 is SVGAGI. V lost 6 bases, J lost 3 bases, and 5 bases stayed unmatched. CDR3 loop: CASSPGLAGKETQYF. The DNA of the CDR3 is TGTGCCAGCAGCCCAGGACTAGCGGGGAAAGAGACCCAGTACTTC.

This chain uses TRBV7-9 with TRBJ2-7, with TRBD1 identical over 8 bases. Trimming removed 0 bases from V and 6 bases from J; junction bases left unmatched: 7. CDR3 size: 15 residues. The germline V gene has CDR1 SEHNR and CDR2 FQNEAQ (reference sequence). CDR3 protein: CASSLAGQDRREQYF. CDR3 coding DNA: TGTGCCAGCAGCTTAGCGGGACAGGACCGCCGCGAGCAGTACTTC.

V usage is TRBV6-1 and J usage is TRBJ2-7, with D tentatively TRBD1 or TRBD2 (5 bases each). Germline lookup yields CDR1 MNHNS and CDR2 SASEGT. The CDR3 covers 16 residues. The V end was cut by 2 bases, the J end by 1 base, with 15 bases between. This CDR3 is CASSEPAGSGSYEQYF. The CDR3 DNA is TGTGCCAGCAGTGAACCGGCAGGGTCGGGGTCCTACGAGCAGTACTTC.

This clone appeared a single time. J is TRBJ1-5 and V is TRBV9; tentative D call: TRBD1 (5 bases). Deletions cut 3 bases from V and 3 bases from J, with 10 bases between. The V gene's germline CDR1 is SGDLS and CDR2 YYNGEE. The CDR3 has 14 residues. This CDR3 is CASSATALNQPQHF. The CDR3 DNA is TGTGCCAGCAGCGCGACAGCCCTCAATCAGCCCCAGCATTTT.

The chain couples TRBV27 to TRBJ2-1, with 7 bases matching TRBD2. The CDR3 extends over 16 amino acids. CDR1 MNHEY and CDR2 SMNVEV come from the germline V gene (reference sequence). V trimming: 6 bases; J trimming: 0 bases; junction bases outside the gene matches: 8. The CDR3, as DNA: TGTGCCAGCAGCCCCGGGGGGAGCCTCTCCTACAATGAGCAGTTCTTC. It yields the protein CASSPGGSLSYNEQFF.

The chain is built from TRBV6-6 and TRBJ1-2; 8 bases agree with TRBD1. J lost 8 bases, V lost 7 bases, and 9 bases had no gene match. The CDR3 is 13 amino acids. Germline V gene lookup returns CDR1 MNHNY and CDR2 SVGAGI (reference sequence). The CDR3 DNA follows: TGTGCCAGCACTTTAGGACAGGGCGGGGGCTACACCTTC. Translated, it gives CASTLGQGGGYTF.

This clone was detected only once. This chain joins TRBV7-3 and TRBJ1-6; no firm D call. V shed 5 bases and J shed 7 bases, with 9 bases lying between them. The germline CDR1 and CDR2 sequences are SGHTA and FQGTGA. This CDR3 is built from 13 residues. This CDR3 reads CASSLTLNSPLHF. CDR3 sequence (DNA): TGTGCCAGCAGCCTGACACTCAATTCACCCCTCCACTTT.

CDR3 coding DNA: TGCGCCAGCAGGAGGGACACCCACTACGAGCAGTACTTC. It translates to CASRRDTHYEQYF. The V call is TRBV5-1, the J call TRBJ2-7, with D perhaps matching TRBD1 (6 bases). V lost 5 bases, J lost 3 bases, and 12 bases lay in between. The germline V gene has CDR1 SGHRS and CDR2 YFSETQ. The CDR3 is 13 residues long.

This clone was seen just once. The gene calls are TRBV4-1 and TRBJ2-3; the D call may be TRBD1 or TRBD2 (5 bases each). Trimming pared 0 bases from V and 7 bases from J, leaving 11 bases between. This CDR3 is built from 14 residues. The germline V gene has CDR1 MGHRA and CDR2 YSYEKL. The CDR3 nucleotides read TGCGCCAGCAGCCAAGATCCGGGACCTAATACGCAGTATTTT. Protein sequence: CASSQDPGPNTQYF.

This clone has only one observation. Here the CDR3 DNA reads TGCAGCGCTAAAACAGGGATTACCTACGAGCAGTACTTC. Amino acid sequence: CSAKTGITYEQYF. The chain is built from TRBV29-1 and TRBJ2-7, with D possibly matching TRBD1 (6 bases). Germline V gene sequence: CDR1 SQVTM, CDR2 ANQGSEA. Trimming pared 7 bases from V and 2 bases from J, leaving 15 bases between. CDR3 length: 13 amino acids.

The rearrangement uses TRBV9 and TRBJ2-1; D not resolved. Deletions cut 0 bases from V and 6 bases from J, with 4 bases between. This CDR3 contains 12 residues. Germline lookup yields CDR1 SGDLS and CDR2 YYNGEE. Here the CDR3 reads CASSVGSNEQFF. In nucleotides, the CDR3 is TGTGCCAGCAGCGTAGGTAGCAATGAGCAGTTCTTC.

V is TRBV19 and J is TRBJ1-2; D gene ambiguous. V shed 3 bases and J shed 8 bases, with 13 bases lying between them. Per the germline V gene, CDR1 is LNHDA and CDR2 is SQIVND (reference sequence). The CDR3 is made up of 13 amino acids. The CDR3 nucleotides read TGTGCCAGTAGTATTCAACCCCGGAAAGGCTACACCTTC. It codes for CASSIQPRKGYTF. The full variable domain, in which reference TRBV19 and TRBJ1-2 provide the parts outside the CDR3, is DGGITQSPKYLFRKEGQNVTLSCEQNLNHDAMYWYRQDPGQGLRLIYYSQIVNDFQKGDIAEGYSVSREKKESFPLTVTSAQKNPTAFYLCASSIQPRKGYTFGSGTRLTVV.

The chain joins TRBV19 to TRBJ2-1, with 14 bases fitting TRBD2. The germline V gene encodes CDR1 LNHDA and CDR2 SQIVND (reference sequence). The trim removed 5 bases at V and 6 bases at J, leaving 3 bases unmatched. The CDR3 has 15 residues. The CDR3 reads CASSPGTSGGNEQFF. CDR3 nucleotide sequence: TGTGCCAGTAGTCCCGGGACTAGCGGGGGCAATGAGCAGTTCTTC.

The chain recombines TRBV5-1 with TRBJ2-7, with a weak D call TRBD2 (7 bases). The CDR3 is 15 amino acids. CDR1 and CDR2 (germline): SGHRS, YFSETQ. Trimming removed 2 bases at V and 2 bases at J, with 14 bases between. The CDR3 reads CASSFHGRGAYEQYF. The CDR3 DNA sequence: TGCGCCAGCAGCTTCCATGGGAGGGGGGCCTACGAGCAGTACTTC.

The chain uses TRBV5-5 and TRBJ2-5; TRBD2 agrees at 15 bases. The CDR3 contains 18 residues. Germline values: CDR1 SGHKS, CDR2 YYEKEE (reference sequence). V lost 4 bases, J lost 2 bases, and 9 bases stayed unmatched. CDR3 residues: CASSPGLAGGSPQETQYF. Written as DNA, the CDR3 is TGTGCCAGCAGCCCGGGACTAGCGGGGGGCTCACCTCAAGAGACCCAGTACTTC.

A remark on this clone: The sample carries other DNA sequences with the same CDR3. The chain recombines TRBV7-3 with TRBJ1-1, with D uncertain. The V end was cut by 4 bases, the J end by 1 base, with 7 bases between. Germline lookup yields CDR1 SGHTA and CDR2 FQGTGA. This CDR3 comprises 13 residues. The CDR3 is CASSSGPNTEAFF. The CDR3 nucleotides are TGTGCCAGCAGCTCCGGTCCGAACACTGAAGCTTTCTTT.

This clone has just one count. The V and J genes are TRBV3-1 (or the pseudogene TRBV3-2) and TRBJ2-1; TRBD1 matches 8 bases. V lost 2 bases, J lost 8 bases, and 11 bases stayed unmatched. Germline lookup yields CDR1 LGHDT and CDR2 YNNKEL (reference sequence). This CDR3 has 16 amino acids. Here the CDR3 DNA reads TGTGCCAGCAGCCAAAGTATCACAGGGGGTTTCGATGAGCAGTTCTTC. Translation gives CASSQSITGGFDEQFF.

This chain uses TRBV19 with TRBJ2-7, with 7 positions matching TRBD1. V lost 3 bases and J lost 2; bases outside the gene matches: 7. This CDR3 has 15 amino acids. The germline V gene has CDR1 LNHDA and CDR2 SQIVND (reference sequence). The CDR3 DNA follows: TGTGCCAGTAGTATGGGGCCAGGGGGAACCTACGAGCAGTACTTC. It is translated as CASSMGPGGTYEQYF.

This chain uses TRBV9 with TRBJ2-3, with 10 positions matching TRBD2. The junction had 11 bases not matched to a gene; V was cut back by 0 bases and J by 7 bases. The CDR3 totals 17 residues. Germline V gene sequence: CDR1 SGDLS, CDR2 YYNGEE. For the CDR3, the DNA is TGTGCCAGCAGCGTAGCTGAGGCTAGCGGGGGAACCAATACGCAGTATTTT. This sequence encodes CASSVAEASGGTNTQYF.

This chain joins TRBV6-5 and TRBJ2-7; the D call may be TRBD1 or TRBD2 (6 bases each). V lost 6 bases to trimming and J lost 4 bases, with 19 bases between them. This CDR3 is built from 15 residues. From germline, CDR1 is MNHEY and CDR2 SVGAGI. CDR3 in DNA: TGTGCCAGCAGCCCCACGGCGGGACACCTATACGAGCAGTACTTC. Translation gives CASSPTAGHLYEQYF.

J is TRBJ2-7 and V is TRBV28; 7 nucleotides match TRBD1. In germline, CDR1 is MDHEN, CDR2 SYDVKM. After removal of 2 bases from V and 5 bases from J, the junction contained 9 bases not matched to a gene. This CDR3 contains 15 residues. CDR3 in amino acids: CASSLAARGNHEQYF. CDR3 DNA: TGTGCCAGCAGTTTAGCGGCCAGGGGGAACCACGAGCAGTACTTC. Using reference TRBV28 and TRBJ2-7 for the parts outside the CDR3, the full variable domain is DVKVTQSSRYLVKRTGEKVFLECVQDMDHENMFWYRQDPGLGLRLIYFSYDVKMKEKGDIPEGYSVSREKKERFSLILESASTNQTSMYLCASSLAARGNHEQYFGPGTRLTVT.

The chain is built from TRBV13 and TRBJ2-7; maybe TRBD1 (6 bases). V gave up 5 bases and J gave up 5 bases, with 19 bases separating them. CDR1 and CDR2 from the germline V gene are PRHDT and FYEKMQ (reference sequence). CDR3 length equals 15 residues. The CDR3 reads CASSLKTGRLHEQYF. CDR3 DNA: TGTGCCAGCAGCCTTAAAACAGGGCGTCTCCACGAGCAGTACTTC.

This rearrangement joins TRBV19 to TRBJ1-1; 10 nucleotides match TRBD1. The CDR3 consists of 18 residues. Trimming removed 1 base from V and 0 bases from J; junction bases left unmatched: 8. Germline V gene data show CDR1 as LNHDA and CDR2 as SQIVND (reference sequence). The chain's CDR3 is CASSIAQTGGALNTEAFF. As DNA, the CDR3 is TGTGCCAGTAGTATAGCACAGACAGGGGGCGCGTTGAACACTGAAGCTTTCTTT.